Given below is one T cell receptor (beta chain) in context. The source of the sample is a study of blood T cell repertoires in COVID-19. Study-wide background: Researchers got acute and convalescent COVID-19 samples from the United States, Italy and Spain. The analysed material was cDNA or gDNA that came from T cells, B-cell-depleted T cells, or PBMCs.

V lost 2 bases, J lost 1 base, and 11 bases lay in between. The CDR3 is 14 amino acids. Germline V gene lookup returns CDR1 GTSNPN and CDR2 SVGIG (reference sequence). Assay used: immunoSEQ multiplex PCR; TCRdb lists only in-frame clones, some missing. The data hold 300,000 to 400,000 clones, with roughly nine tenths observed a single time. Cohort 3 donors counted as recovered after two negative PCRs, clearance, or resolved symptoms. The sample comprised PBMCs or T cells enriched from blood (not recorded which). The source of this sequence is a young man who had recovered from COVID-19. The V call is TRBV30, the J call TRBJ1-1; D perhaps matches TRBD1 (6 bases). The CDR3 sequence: CAWSKGTKNTEAFF. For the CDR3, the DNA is TGTGCCTGGAGTAAAGGGACAAAGAACACTGAAGCTTTCTTT.